This T cell receptor (beta chain) stems from a study of blood T cells in healthy people across ages (dated by TCRdb to about 2015). For the wider study: In model experiments, template switching captured roughly one uniquely barcoded TCR beta cDNA molecule for every two T cells. The study measured age-related changes in TCR beta repertoire diversity using deep sequencing normalized with unique cDNA molecular identifiers. Two additional independent replicas of 1 million unique cDNA reads from the same blood draw were analyzed for two donors (one aged 18 to 30 and one aged 80 or older). Donors were grouped into four age groups: young (average 16 years), middle-aged (less than 40), aged (around 60) and long-lived (approximately 75). Donors of different ages were randomly distributed across sequencing lanes to avoid experimental bias. Points the paper makes about the study in general: Estimates of total diversity from one million sequenced T cells were regarded as lower bounds and underestimates. Because profiling used bulk unsorted PBMCs, naive and antigen-experienced compartments could not be compared conclusively. Because donor CMV infection status was unknown, age-related changes in expanded clonotypes were potentially confounded. As age increased, observed TCR beta diversity per million T cells dropped in a roughly linear way, and a significant reduction was already evident by age roughly 40. A strong correlation was found between observed TCR beta diversity and the percentage of naive T cells measured by flow cytometry. Compared with the aged group, the long-lived group had more naive CD4+ T cells, fewer expanded clones and increased TCR diversity, suggesting age selection.

The sample holds a few counts of this clonotype. It has no known antigen specificity. Base qualities are not at hand, and no much larger clone is one base apart. Receptors were amplified or captured by 5' RACE. A second PCR of roughly 7 to 11 cycles was run with a J-beta primer mix and a sample-barcoded 5' primer. Each TCR beta cDNA molecule received a unique molecular identifier from a template-switch 5' adaptor carrying 12 random nucleotides. At least 3 million CDR3-containing paired-end reads were obtained from each sample. First-strand cDNA was synthesized from all RNA with the Mint cDNA synthesis kit, primed by a TRBC-specific oligonucleotide. Following uracil-DNA glycosylase treatment, all cDNA underwent a first 18-cycle PCR with the universal primers M1SS and BC2_uni_R. Per the authors' processing: For normalization, 1 million high-quality reads were randomly selected from each sample, with every read carrying a distinct molecular identifier. Reads sharing molecular identifiers were discarded rather than binned into consensus sequences. MiTCR, run with a Q25 quality threshold and the strictest error-elimination algorithm, handled CDR3 identification, clonotype clustering and error correction. A nonparametric unseen species model with Euler transformation was used to estimate lower-bound total TCR beta diversity. The public sequencing data were trimmed at Q25 with fastp and processed into clonotypes with MiXCR by TCRdb, which kept only in-frame beta chains. A single entry per CDR3 protein holds the most common genes and DNA from its merged rows. TCRdb's processing, not the authors', yielded these V and J calls. Across this sample there are approximately 2,000,000 distinct CDR3 sequences, with about two fifths seen only once. The ten largest clones capture around 23% of the sample.

The approximately 40 donors, aged about 6 to 100 years, were systemically healthy Caucasian individuals from Russia. Each donor gave 8 to 10 milliliters of peripheral blood, collected into EDTA-treated Vacutainer tubes. Ficoll-Paque density-gradient centrifugation was used to isolate PBMCs, with at least 7 million obtained per sample. Trizol reagent was used to extract total RNA from PBMCs, with at least 6 micrograms per sample. For every donor, flow cytometry on a PBMC aliquot measured the percentage of naive CD45RAhigh/CD27high T cells. Via the germline V gene, CDR1 is SGHRS and CDR2 YFSETQ. Deletion took 0 bases off V and 4 bases off J, with a span of 9 bases between the germline ends. From its cysteine to its phenylalanine, the CDR3 spans 14 amino acids. Solely the CDR3 DNA is kept, with 42 bases framed from the first base.

The receptor chain draws on TRBV5-1 and TRBJ2-3; the D segment cannot be called with confidence. The origin of this receptor is a human donor in good health. Input material: blood. CDR3 loop: CASSLARSPDTQYF. The bases are TGCGCCAGCAGCTTGGCTAGAAGCCCAGATACGCAGTATTTT.